The T cell receptor (beta chain) under discussion was sequenced for a study of T cells expressing NK-cell markers. The CDR3 runs 14 residues. Germline V gene data show CDR1 as SEHNR and CDR2 as FQNEAQ (reference sequence). With regard to this clonotype: Its matching antigen is unknown.

Synthesis of TCR beta cDNA relied on 5'RACE template switching carrying UMIs. TCRdb derives one entry per CDR3 protein from the 5' RACE reads, leaving out DNA. The sample totals 140,000 to 150,000 distinct CDR3 sequences; its top ten clones hold around 10%. Findings of the study overall: HCMV specificity of expanded NKG2C+ T cell clones remained unclear.

Sequencing was carried out using blood T cells: a sorted CD56 or NKG2C T cell subset, CD4+ or CD8+ T cells, or bulk PBMC T cells (not recorded which). This TCR was sampled from a man younger than 30 in good health. This chain connects TRBV7-9 to TRBJ2-3. Here the CDR3 reads CASSPKHDTDTQYF. The full variable domain, rest sourced from reference TRBV7-9 and TRBJ2-3, is DTGVSQNPRHKITKRGQNVTFRCDPISEHNRLYWYRQTLGQGPEFLTYFQNEAQLEKSRLLSDRFSAERPKGSFSTLEIQRTEQGDSAMYLCASSPKHDTDTQYFGPGTRLTVL.